This T cell receptor beta chain was profiled in a study of T cell responses to AZD1222 COVID-19 vaccine. Findings of the study overall: Donors were largely white British and mainly female; clonal diversity was possibly underestimated. Repertoire sampling was restricted to post-peak T cell response timepoints. Spike-spanning, vaccine-associated CD4 TCRs were dominant at 160-218 and 743-854.

V was pared by 5 bases and J by 0 bases, with 11 bases between. The V gene's germline CDR1 is LNHDA and CDR2 SQIVND (reference sequence). The CDR3 covers 15 residues. Assay used: immunoSEQ multiplex PCR; TCRdb lists only in-frame clones, some missing. The profile shows 130,000 or so clones, about 90% of them singletons. As to this clone: Its antigen is not identified.

The receptor's source is an adult who received the AZD1222 COVID-19 vaccine. V gene TRBV19 combines with J gene TRBJ1-3, with D unclear. The sequencing here drew on peripheral blood, taken 28 days after the second AZD1222 dose. CDR3 protein: CASSSEANSGNTIYF. Here the CDR3 DNA reads TGTGCCAGTAGTTCGGAGGCCAACTCTGGAAACACCATATATTTT.